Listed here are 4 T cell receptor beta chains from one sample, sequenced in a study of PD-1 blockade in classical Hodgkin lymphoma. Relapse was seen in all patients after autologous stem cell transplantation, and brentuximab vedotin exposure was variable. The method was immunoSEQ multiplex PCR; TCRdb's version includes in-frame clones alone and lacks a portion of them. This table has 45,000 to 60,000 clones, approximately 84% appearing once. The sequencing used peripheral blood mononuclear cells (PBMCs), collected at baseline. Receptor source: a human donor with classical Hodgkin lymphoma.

The CDR3 spells CSSMGQGSYGYTF. The CDR3 DNA follows: TGCAGCTCCATGGGACAGGGGTCCTATGGCTACACCTTC. The rearrangement uses TRBV29-1 and TRBJ1-2; 10 nucleotides align to TRBD1. The CDR3 is made up of 13 amino acids. From germline, CDR1 is SQVTM and CDR2 ANQGSEA. V shed 8 bases and J 4 bases; nucleotides not matched to a gene: 7.

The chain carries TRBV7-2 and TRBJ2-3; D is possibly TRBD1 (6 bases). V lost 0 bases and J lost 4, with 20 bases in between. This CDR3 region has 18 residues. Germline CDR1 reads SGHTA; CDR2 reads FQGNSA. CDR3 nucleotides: TGTGCCAGCAGCTTAGCGTTGCGGTTCAAAGGGGGTTCAGATACGCAGTATTTT. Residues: CASSLALRFKGGSDTQYF.

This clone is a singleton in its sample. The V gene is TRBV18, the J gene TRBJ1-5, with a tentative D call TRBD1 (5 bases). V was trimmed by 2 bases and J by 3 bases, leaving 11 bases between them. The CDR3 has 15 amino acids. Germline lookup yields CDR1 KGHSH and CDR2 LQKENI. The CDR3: CASSPLGALNQPQHF. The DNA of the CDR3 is TGTGCCAGCTCACCATTAGGGGCTCTCAATCAGCCCCAGCATTTT.

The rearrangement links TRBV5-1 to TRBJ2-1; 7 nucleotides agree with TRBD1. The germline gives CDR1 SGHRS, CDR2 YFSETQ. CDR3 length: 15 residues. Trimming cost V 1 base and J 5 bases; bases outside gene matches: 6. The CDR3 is CASSLTDRANNEQFF. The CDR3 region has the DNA TGCGCCAGCAGCTTGACCGACAGGGCCAACAATGAGCAGTTCTTC.